A selection of T cell receptor beta chains follows, all from one sample in a study of T cells in Graves' hyperthyroidism and ophthalmopathy. Each CDR3 protein is one row after TCRdb ran MiXCR on the multiplex PCR reads. The sample has roughly 500,000 distinct CDR3 sequences; 40% to 50% are singletons. Material: peripheral blood or thyroid tissue (not recorded which). The receptors here all came from an adult woman with Graves' disease, either hyperthyroidism or ophthalmopathy (not recorded which). The conserved cysteine and the conserved F or W are not part of the CDR3 here.

v_gene: TRBV5-1; j_gene: TRBJ1-1; CDR3aa: ASSLGQGGNTEAF
v_gene: TRBV7-9; j_gene: TRBJ2-1; CDR3aa: ASSFAGNEQF
v_gene: TRBV7-8; j_gene: TRBJ1-2; CDR3aa: ASSLVFGQGYGYT
v_gene: TRBV7-2; j_gene: TRBJ1-6; CDR3aa: ASSLHRWDRSSPLH
v_gene: TRBV11-2; j_gene: TRBJ2-7; CDR3aa: ASSLSTPGQGSYEQY
v_gene: TRBV24-1; j_gene: TRBJ2-5; CDR3aa: ATSSESGETQY
v_gene: TRBV24-1; j_gene: TRBJ2-2; CDR3aa: ATRTRTGELF
v_gene: TRBV15; j_gene: TRBJ1-6; CDR3aa: ATSRDLSPLH
v_gene: TRBV7-9; j_gene: TRBJ2-5; CDR3aa: ASFPPAAGGGYQETQY
v_gene: TRBV7-2; j_gene: TRBJ2-5; CDR3aa: ASSQTGGGETQY
v_gene: TRBV25-1; j_gene: TRBJ2-7; CDR3aa: ASSDRLPSSYEQY
v_gene: TRBV24-1; j_gene: TRBJ1-2; CDR3aa: ATSDSGDDGYT
v_gene: TRBV10-3; j_gene: TRBJ2-5; CDR3aa: AINAVAGAPETQY
v_gene: TRBV7-9; j_gene: TRBJ2-5; CDR3aa: ASSLDGREETQY
v_gene: TRBV27; j_gene: TRBJ1-2; CDR3aa: ASSPDNRGIGYT
v_gene: TRBV7-8; j_gene: TRBJ2-7; CDR3aa: ASSRGTRPAWEQY
v_gene: TRBV7-9; j_gene: TRBJ2-7; CDR3aa: ASSPLLGSYEQY
v_gene: TRBV5-8; j_gene: TRBJ1-4; CDR3aa: ASTPGGGNEKLF
v_gene: TRBV7-9; j_gene: TRBJ2-6; CDR3aa: ASSGPPQVSGANVLT
v_gene: TRBV25-1; j_gene: TRBJ2-5; CDR3aa: ASSGGGRPQETQY
v_gene: TRBV10-3; j_gene: TRBJ2-5; CDR3aa: ATGAGAGETQY
v_gene: TRBV20-1; j_gene: TRBJ2-5; CDR3aa: SAIPNQETQY
v_gene: TRBV6-2/TRBV6-3; j_gene: TRBJ1-2; CDR3aa: ASSYLVGVSNYGYT
v_gene: TRBV2; j_gene: TRBJ2-3; CDR3aa: ASRRQGALGTDTQY
v_gene: TRBV6-6; j_gene: TRBJ2-2; CDR3aa: ASSEGRDTGELF
v_gene: TRBV27; j_gene: TRBJ2-2; CDR3aa: ASSLGTSGNTGELF
v_gene: TRBV20-1; j_gene: TRBJ1-2; CDR3aa: SATTGTNYGYT
v_gene: TRBV4-1; j_gene: TRBJ1-1; CDR3aa: ASSQPEQKNTEAF
v_gene: TRBV5-1; j_gene: TRBJ1-3; CDR3aa: ASSPDGDRVSGNTIY
v_gene: TRBV4-1; j_gene: TRBJ1-5; CDR3aa: ASSPVAGNQPQH
v_gene: TRBV30; j_gene: TRBJ1-6; CDR3aa: AWSSFGPQSDSPLH
v_gene: TRBV30; j_gene: TRBJ1-6; CDR3aa: AWSVQGLRSYNSPLH
v_gene: TRBV7-9; j_gene: TRBJ1-1; CDR3aa: ASSLREGSEAF